The entry that follows covers one TCR beta chain sequence. What it binds is not known. The V and J ends lost 3 bases and 1 base respectively, with 13 bases between them. Looked up from germline, CDR1 is SNHLY and CDR2 is FYNNEI. The CDR3 contains 16 residues. One entry per CDR3 protein results from TCRdb running MiXCR on the 5' RACE reads. The sample lists some 1,700,000 distinct CDR3 sequences, about 32% occurring once. This specimen belongs to a study of identical twins. Study-wide results and limits: Invariant MAIT and iNKT cells are populations that could partly confound zero-insertion analyses. Out-of-frame TCR alpha sharing observed in monozygotic twins exceeded model estimates. Out-of-frame alpha sequences common to twins were enriched for low generation probability. Insertion counts were lower in abundant cord blood beta clonotypes, a trend that memory repertoires did not show.

The clonotype comes from a newborn girl in good health. The chain has TRBV2 and TRBJ2-1; D uncertain. The sequenced sample consisted of cord blood. DNA of the CDR3: TGTGCCAGCAGTGACCCGGGTGCGTGGTCCTACAATGAGCAGTTCTTC. Protein product: CASSDPGAWSYNEQFF.